This T cell receptor (beta chain) comes out of a study of blood T cell repertoires in COVID-19. TCRdb's table, derived via immunoSEQ multiplex PCR, lists solely in-frame clones and lacks some. The sample carries about 200,000 clones, around 82% recorded once. This clone was counted a single time. V was shortened by 0 bases and J by 0 bases, with 5 bases between the two germline ends. Germline lookup yields CDR1 SGHTA and CDR2 FQGTGA. The CDR3 is 15 amino acids. The sample consisted of PBMCs or T cells enriched from blood (not recorded which). The clonotype originates from a woman between 40 and 50 years old with acute COVID-19. This sequence joins TRBV7-3 and TRBJ2-2; no clear D. This CDR3 is CASSLTHTNTGELFF. In nucleotides, the CDR3 is TGTGCCAGCAGCTTAACCCACACGAACACCGGGGAGCTGTTTTTT.